One and the same sample provided the 10 T cell receptor beta chains below, sequenced in a study of OX40 agonist ivuxolimab in advanced cancers. TCRdb keeps only in-frame clones here, not all; method: immunoSEQ multiplex PCR. Of 40,000 or so clones listed, 89% are singletons. The source was CD4+ or CD8+ T cells sorted from blood, collected in a trial of the OX40 agonist ivuxolimab. Every receptor here comes from an adult with an advanced solid tumor such as melanoma, head and neck, liver or kidney cancer.

The gene calls are TRBV5-1 and TRBJ2-5; TRBD1 or TRBD2 may be the D gene (6 bases each). The J call may be faulty, since TRBJ2-7 better matches the DNA end. The CDR3 consists of 16 residues. In germline, CDR1 is SGHRS, CDR2 YFSETQ. The CDR3 spells CASSPHGGKRPYEQYF. CDR3 nucleotide sequence: TGCGCCAGCAGCCCACACGGGGGCAAGAGACCCTACGAGCAGTACTTC.

This chain uses TRBV11-2 with TRBJ1-4; unclear D gene. V was clipped by 0 bases and J by 7 bases, with 12 bases between them. This CDR3 spans 15 amino acids. Germline values: CDR1 SGHAT, CDR2 FQNNGV. CDR3: CASSLETGEGEKLFF. The CDR3 nucleotides read TGTGCCAGCAGCTTAGAAACGGGAGAGGGTGAAAAACTGTTTTTT.

Worth noting for this clone: The junction departs from germline at one end; a sequencing error may be responsible. This sequence joins TRBV7-7 and TRBJ2-3; the D is unclear. CDR3 length equals 14 residues. Germline values: CDR1 SSHAT, CDR2 FNYEAQ (reference sequence). CDR3 sequence reads: CASSLFDGSDTQYF. The CDR3 DNA reads TGTGCTAGCAGCTTGTTCGACGGCTCCGATACGCAGTATTTT.

CDR3 region: CASSPQSGPETQYF. For the CDR3, the DNA is TGTGCCAGCTCACCACAGTCAGGGCCGGAGACCCAGTACTTC. V gene TRBV18 combines with J gene TRBJ2-5; possible D gene TRBD1, 5 bases. V was clipped by 1 base and J by 5 bases, with 11 bases between them. The CDR3 is 14 amino acids. Germline CDR1 and CDR2: KGHSH and LQKENI.

This sequence joins TRBV7-2 and TRBJ2-1, with D possibly matching TRBD1 (5 bases). CDR3 length: 13 amino acids. Per the germline V gene, CDR1 is SGHTA and CDR2 is FQGNSA. Trimming cost V 1 base and J 4 bases, with 5 bases left between them. CDR3 DNA sequence: TGTGCCAGCAGCTTAGACAGGTACAATGAGCAGTTCTTC. This gives the protein CASSLDRYNEQFF.

The J gene is TRBJ1-6, the V gene TRBV13; D remains ambiguous. Germline lookup yields CDR1 PRHDT and CDR2 FYEKMQ (reference sequence). Between the trimmed V and J ends, which lost 4 bases and 7 bases, there was a span of 11 bases. The length of the CDR3 is 14 residues. CDR3 bases: TGTGCCAGCAGCTCTCCGGGTCTAAATTCACCCCTCCACTTT. This encodes CASSSPGLNSPLHF.

The chain couples TRBV7-9 to TRBJ2-7; D unclear. This CDR3 has 14 residues. Germline V gene sequence: CDR1 SEHNR, CDR2 FQNEAQ (reference sequence). Between the trimmed V and J ends, which lost 5 bases and 0 bases, there was a span of 11 bases. The CDR3 here is CASSTVLSSYEQYF. CDR3 in DNA: TGTGCCAGCAGCACGGTTTTAAGCTCCTACGAGCAGTACTTC.

This chain uses TRBV5-1 with TRBJ2-3, with a tentative D call TRBD1 (6 bases). The germline gives CDR1 SGHRS, CDR2 YFSETQ. The V end was cut by 4 bases, the J end by 2 bases, with 17 bases between. This CDR3 has 16 amino acids. Written as DNA, the CDR3 is TGCGCCAGCAGCGTGGGCCGGGACACTCTCACAGATACGCAGTATTTT. It yields the protein CASSVGRDTLTDTQYF.

The chain joins TRBV2 to TRBJ2-3, with TRBD2 matching 10 bases. V dropped 2 bases and J dropped 5; count of bases not matched to a gene: 7. The CDR3 spans 16 residues. Per the germline V gene, CDR1 is SNHLY and CDR2 is FYNNEI. CDR3 in amino acids: CASSELTSGAEDTQYF. CDR3 in DNA: TGTGCCAGCAGTGAACTAACTAGCGGGGCTGAAGATACGCAGTATTTT. The whole variable domain, remainder taken from reference TRBV2 and TRBJ2-3, is EPEVTQTPSHQVTQMGQEVILRCVPISNHLYFYWYRQILGQKVEFLVSFYNNEISEKSEIFDDQFSVERPDGSNFTLKIRSTKLEDSAMYFCASSELTSGAEDTQYFGPGTRLTVL.

This clone turned up a few times. The chain combines TRBV2 with TRBJ2-3, with TRBD2 matching over 10 bases. V was pared by 6 bases and J by 3 bases, with 9 bases of the junction left unmatched. The V gene's germline CDR1 is SNHLY and CDR2 FYNNEI. The CDR3 loop spans 16 amino acids. CDR3 sequence: CASRRERGGGTDTQYF. CDR3 bases: TGTGCCAGCAGAAGGGAGCGGGGGGGCGGGACAGATACGCAGTATTTT.